One sample yielded the 16 T cell receptor beta chains listed below, sequenced in a study of CD8+ T cells in alopecia areata. Reverse transcribed after extraction, RNA yielded cDNA as the sequencing template. The data were produced by immunoSEQ multiplex PCR, yet TCRdb's version contains in-frame clones alone and is incomplete. The data show approximately 170,000 clones, around 59% seen once. Regarding treatment: oral pan-JAK inhibitor, 5-10 mg twice daily. This material consisted of CD4+ T cells sorted from blood, taken at week 24, from a patient treated with tofacitinib. These receptors all come from a human donor with alopecia areata.

This clone was observed a handful of times. One end of the junction fails to match germline, which may point to a read error. The rearrangement uses TRBV2 and TRBJ2-7; 8 bases align to TRBD2. Germline lookup yields CDR1 SNHLY and CDR2 FYNNEI. This CDR3 has 11 amino acids. The CDR3 reads CASRRGEMSRF. The CDR3, as DNA: TGTGCCAGCAGGCGGGGGGAGATGAGCCGCTTC. Drawing the rest from reference TRBV2 and TRBJ2-7, the complete variable domain is EPEVTQTPSHQVTQMGQEVILRCVPISNHLYFYWYRQILGQKVEFLVSFYNNEISEKSEIFDDQFSVERPDGSNFTLKIRSTKLEDSAMYFCASRRGEMSRFGPGTRLTVT.

This clone is a singleton in its sample. This chain connects TRBV30 to TRBJ1-2; D may be TRBD1 (6 bases). There are 14 residues in the CDR3. Deletions cut 0 bases from V and 5 bases from J, with 13 bases between. CDR1 and CDR2 (germline): GTSNPN, SVGIG (reference sequence). The CDR3 sequence is CAWSVSGQLYGYTF. The CDR3, as DNA: TGTGCCTGGAGTGTATCCGGACAGTTATATGGCTACACCTTC.

CDR3 sequence reads: CSVPQRGGLAGDNEQFF. The CDR3 coding sequence is TGCAGCGTTCCCCAAAGGGGGGGACTAGCGGGGGACAATGAGCAGTTCTTC. The chain combines TRBV29-1 with TRBJ2-1; 14 nucleotides match TRBD2. V lost 5 bases to trimming and J lost 5 bases; unmatched junction nucleotides: 11. This CDR3 has 17 amino acids. CDR1 is SQVTM, CDR2 ANQGSEA, per germline.

This clone was found a few times. The rearrangement joins TRBV5-1 to TRBJ1-1, with a possible D match to TRBD1 (5 bases). With 0 bases removed from V and 4 bases from J, the gap between germline ends came to 19 bases. This CDR3 has 17 residues. From germline, CDR1 is SGHRS and CDR2 YFSETQ. In nucleotides, the CDR3 is TGCGCCAGCAGCTTGGAAGAGCCTCGACAGCTAGGCACTGAAGCTTTCTTT. This encodes CASSLEEPRQLGTEAFF.

This chain connects TRBV4-1 to TRBJ2-7; 9 bases fit TRBD1. Unmatched junction bases numbered 1, after V lost 2 bases and J lost 2 bases. The CDR3 totals 14 residues. Per germline, CDR1 MGHRA and CDR2 YSYEKL. The CDR3 DNA sequence: TGCGCCAGCAGCCAACGGGACAGGGCCTACGAGCAGTACTTC. This encodes CASSQRDRAYEQYF.

V gene TRBV30 combines with J gene TRBJ2-5; possible D gene TRBD1, 6 bases. This CDR3 spans 13 amino acids. The V and J ends lost 5 bases and 2 bases respectively, with 12 bases between them. Germline V gives CDR1 GTSNPN, CDR2 SVGIG (reference sequence). The chain's CDR3 is CAWARGKQETQYF. The CDR3 DNA sequence: TGTGCCTGGGCAAGGGGGAAGCAAGAGACCCAGTACTTC.

The V call is TRBV29-1, the J call TRBJ1-1; D possibly corresponds to TRBD1 (5 bases). CDR3 length equals 13 residues. Deletions cut 5 bases from V and 4 bases from J, with 14 bases between. CDR1 and CDR2 (germline): SQVTM, ANQGSEA. CDR3 sequence: CSVLGGARTEAFF. In DNA form, the CDR3 reads TGCAGCGTTTTAGGCGGGGCGCGCACTGAAGCTTTCTTT. Combining the CDR3 with reference TRBV29-1 and TRBJ1-1 gives the whole variable domain SAVISQKPSRDICQRGTSLTIQCQVDSQVTMMFWYRQQPGQSLTLIATANQGSEATYESGFVIDKFPISRPNLTFSTLTVSNMSPEDSSIYLCSVLGGARTEAFFGQGTRLTVV.

The chain employs TRBV29-1 and TRBJ1-1; TRBD1 matches 8 bases. Trimming cost V 4 bases and J 3 bases; bases outside gene matches: 1. Germline loops: CDR1 SQVTM, CDR2 ANQGSEA. The CDR3 totals 12 residues. Here the CDR3 DNA reads TGCAGCGTTGTACAGGGGGACACTGAAGCTTTCTTT. This sequence encodes CSVVQGDTEAFF. Looking up the rest from reference TRBV29-1 and TRBJ1-1 gives the full variable domain: SAVISQKPSRDICQRGTSLTIQCQVDSQVTMMFWYRQQPGQSLTLIATANQGSEATYESGFVIDKFPISRPNLTFSTLTVSNMSPEDSSIYLCSVVQGDTEAFFGQGTRLTVV.

This chain uses TRBV29-1 with TRBJ2-3; 13 bases agree with TRBD2. J lost 6 bases, V lost 4 bases, and 13 bases had no gene match. Germline loops: CDR1 SQVTM, CDR2 ANQGSEA. CDR3 length: 17 residues. CDR3: CSVALLTSGGAGDTQYF. The DNA for the CDR3 is TGCAGCGTTGCCCTGCTTACTAGCGGGGGGGCCGGGGATACGCAGTATTTT.

The J gene is TRBJ2-1, the V gene TRBV1; the DNA was not compared with TRBD2, the D call given in the table. TRBV1 is tagged as a pseudogene. The CDR3 is 18 residues long. DNA of the CDR3: TGCACCAGCAGCCACCCCCCCAACTTGCGGGGGTCACCAGGTGAGCAGTTCTTC. This translates into CTSSHPPNLRGSPGEQFF.

This clone has just one count. The gene calls are TRBV7-3 and TRBJ1-1; D uncertain. V was trimmed by 6 bases and J by 4 bases, leaving 15 bases between them. The CDR3 is 14 amino acids. The germline gives CDR1 SGHTA, CDR2 FQGTGA. CDR3 nucleotides: TGTGCCAGCAGGGACCGGGAGCCCCGCACTGAAGCTTTCTTT. Its translation is CASRDREPRTEAFF.

V gene TRBV18 combines with J gene TRBJ1-5; possibly TRBD1 for D (6 bases). The CDR3 has 12 residues. Germline V gene data show CDR1 as KGHSH and CDR2 as LQKENI. Trimming left V 4 bases short and J 9 bases short, with 10 bases between. CDR3 sequence (DNA): TGTGCCAGCTCACTCGGGGGCCCGCCCCAGCATTTT. Translated, it gives CASSLGGPPQHF.

The J gene is TRBJ2-5, the V gene TRBV14; no clear D. The CDR3 runs 12 residues. CDR1 and CDR2 (germline): SGHDN, FVKESK. Deletions cut 4 bases from V and 5 bases from J, with 8 bases between. The CDR3 nucleotides read TGTGCCAGCAGCCCTCAATCGGAGACCCAGTACTTC. Translated, it gives CASSPQSETQYF.

The chain links TRBV4-2 to TRBJ1-2; 9 bases agree with TRBD1. Germline trimming cut 6 bases from V and 8 bases from J; bases unmatched to any gene: 13. Germline values: CDR1 LGHNA, CDR2 YNFKEQ. The CDR3 contains 15 residues. CDR3 in DNA: TGTGCCAGCAGGCCCGGGACAGGGATTAGAGGCGGCTACACCTTC. Translating gives CASRPGTGIRGGYTF.

The rearrangement links TRBV30 to TRBJ2-2; D gene unclear. Trimming left V 0 bases short and J 1 base short, with 6 bases between. The CDR3 has 14 amino acids. Per germline, CDR1 GTSNPN and CDR2 SVGIG (reference sequence). CDR3 sequence (DNA): TGTGCCTGGAGTGTATGGGAGAACACCGGGGAGCTGTTTTTT. This encodes CAWSVWENTGELFF. Full variable domain (outside the CDR3, taken from reference TRBV30 and TRBJ2-2): SQTIHQWPATLVQPVGSPLSLECTVEGTSNPNLYWYRQAAGRGLQLLFYSVGIGQISSEVPQNLSASRPQDRQFILSSKKLLLSDSGFYLCAWSVWENTGELFFGEGSRLTVL.

Written as DNA, the CDR3 is TGTGCCAGCAGCCAACCAGGGGATCAGCCCCAGCATTTT. It codes for CASSQPGDQPQHF. V is TRBV7-2 and J is TRBJ1-5, with a tentative D call TRBD1 (6 bases). V was clipped by 5 bases and J by 5 bases, with 10 bases between them. The length of the CDR3 is 13 residues. Germline V gives CDR1 SGHTA, CDR2 FQGNSA. Filled out from reference TRBV7-2 and TRBJ1-5, the complete variable domain reads GAGVSQSPSNKVTEKGKDVELRCDPISGHTALYWYRQSLGQGLEFLIYFQGNSAPDKSGLPSDRFSAERTGGSVSTLTIQRTQQEDSAVYLCASSQPGDQPQHFGDGTRLSIL.